These 9 T cell receptor beta chains originate from one sample sequenced in a study of human T cells and chemical hapten exposure. TCRdb re-derived calls from the RACE reads in MiXCR, one entry per CDR3 protein. The sample contains approximately 86,000 distinct CDR3 sequences, 9.5% to 13% of which appear only once. Time point described: patch test 3, about 24 weeks after DPC sensitization. Treatment here: therapeutic diphenylcyclopropenone sensitization with weekly scalp DPC. This material consisted of whole blood, taken in connection with sensitization to the hapten diphenylcyclopropenone (DPC). The receptors were gathered from a woman aged 30 to 39 with alopecia areata. Some clones in this sample may be carry-over from other donors' samples.

This clonotype was detected a few times. The chain couples TRBV10-2 to TRBJ1-5, with D maybe TRBD1 (5 bases). The CDR3 extends over 14 amino acids. Germline CDR1 WSHSY, CDR2 SAAADI. Trimming took 2 bases from V and 9 from J, leaving 14 bases between them. The CDR3, as DNA: TGCGCCAGCAGTGAGAGGGGCCTGGTGATGCCCCAGCATTTT. This encodes CASSERGLVMPQHF.

This chain links TRBV24-1 with TRBJ2-3; D ambiguous. Germline V gene data show CDR1 as KGHDR and CDR2 as SFDVKD. V shed 5 bases and J shed 0 bases, with 5 bases lying between them. The CDR3 loop spans 13 amino acids. DNA of the CDR3: TGTGCCACCAGTGGATTGAGCACAGATACGCAGTATTTT. Its translation: CATSGLSTDTQYF.

This sequence joins TRBV3-1 and TRBJ2-3; D is undetermined. The CDR3 length is 16 residues. Per the germline V gene, CDR1 is LGHDT and CDR2 is YNNKEL (reference sequence). V lost 1 base and J 5 bases, leaving 16 bases between the germline ends. The CDR3 protein is CASSQGKASVLDTQYF. CDR3 nucleotide sequence: TGTGCCAGCAGCCAAGGTAAAGCCTCGGTTCTAGATACGCAGTATTTT.

This clonotype was seen repeatedly, ten times or more. The chain uses TRBV20-1 and TRBJ2-1; D might be TRBD1 or TRBD2, each matching 5 bases. CDR3 size: 14 residues. Germline lookup yields CDR1 DFQATT and CDR2 SNEGSKA (reference sequence). Trimming took 7 bases from V and 10 from J, leaving 23 bases between them. The CDR3: CSGEGTPSVKEQFF. The CDR3 DNA sequence: TGCAGTGGCGAAGGGACCCCAAGTGTCAAGGAGCAGTTCTTC.

There are many counts of this clonotype. This chain joins TRBV28 and TRBJ2-7; 14 bases align to TRBD2. This CDR3 region has 15 residues. The germline CDR1 and CDR2 sequences are MDHEN and SYDVKM. The V gene end was trimmed by 6 bases and the J gene end by 3 bases; junction bases not matched to a gene: 4. CDR3 nucleotide sequence: TGTGCCAGCAGCCAGACTAGCGGGAGGGTCTACGAGCAGTACTTC. This gives the protein CASSQTSGRVYEQYF. The full variable domain, rest sourced from reference TRBV28 and TRBJ2-7, is DVKVTQSSRYLVKRTGEKVFLECVQDMDHENMFWYRQDPGLGLRLIYFSYDVKMKEKGDIPEGYSVSREKKERFSLILESASTNQTSMYLCASSQTSGRVYEQYFGPGTRLTVT.

This clonotype appeared a few times. This sequence joins TRBV4-3 and TRBJ2-2, with D perhaps TRBD1 (5 bases). Looked up from germline, CDR1 is LGHNA and CDR2 is YSLEER. The ends were cut back, 0 bases at V and 5 bases at J, with 13 bases in the middle. The CDR3 covers 16 residues. The CDR3 region is CASSQDEGAWTGELFF. The DNA for the CDR3 is TGCGCCAGCAGCCAAGATGAAGGGGCCTGGACCGGGGAGCTGTTTTTT.

In its sample, this clonotype was seen many times. This rearrangement joins TRBV5-1 to TRBJ2-1, with TRBD2 matching over 11 bases. The germline V gene encodes CDR1 SGHRS and CDR2 YFSETQ. The CDR3 covers 17 residues. V lost 4 bases to trimming and J lost 3 bases; unmatched junction nucleotides: 9. DNA of the CDR3: TGCGCCAGCAGCAGGGCCCCGGGACTAGCGGACTACAATGAGCAGTTCTTC. It codes for CASSRAPGLADYNEQFF. Full variable domain (missing parts from reference TRBV5-1 and TRBJ2-1): KAGVTQTPRYLIKTRGQQVTLSCSPISGHRSVSWYQQTPGQGLQFLFEYFSETQRNKGNFPGRFSGRQFSNSRSEMNVSTLELGDSALYLCASSRAPGLADYNEQFFGPGTRLTVL.

The chain uses TRBV20-1 and TRBJ1-4, with a tentative D call TRBD1 (5 bases). Per the germline V gene, CDR1 is DFQATT and CDR2 is SNEGSKA (reference sequence). Trimming shortened V by 0 bases and J by 5 bases, and 10 bases separated the two germline ends. The CDR3 has 14 amino acids. The CDR3 here is CSARDAGRNEKLFF. CDR3 sequence (DNA): TGCAGTGCTAGAGACGCGGGACGGAATGAAAAACTGTTTTTT.

V and J are TRBV28 and TRBJ2-1, with TRBD1 matching over 9 bases. This CDR3 comprises 16 residues. Looked up from germline, CDR1 is MDHEN and CDR2 is SYDVKM. V gave up 7 bases and J gave up 10 bases; unmatched junction bases: 17. CDR3 residues: CASTVNLRDRVGEQFF. CDR3 nucleotide sequence: TGTGCCAGCACCGTAAATCTCCGGGACAGGGTAGGGGAGCAGTTCTTC.